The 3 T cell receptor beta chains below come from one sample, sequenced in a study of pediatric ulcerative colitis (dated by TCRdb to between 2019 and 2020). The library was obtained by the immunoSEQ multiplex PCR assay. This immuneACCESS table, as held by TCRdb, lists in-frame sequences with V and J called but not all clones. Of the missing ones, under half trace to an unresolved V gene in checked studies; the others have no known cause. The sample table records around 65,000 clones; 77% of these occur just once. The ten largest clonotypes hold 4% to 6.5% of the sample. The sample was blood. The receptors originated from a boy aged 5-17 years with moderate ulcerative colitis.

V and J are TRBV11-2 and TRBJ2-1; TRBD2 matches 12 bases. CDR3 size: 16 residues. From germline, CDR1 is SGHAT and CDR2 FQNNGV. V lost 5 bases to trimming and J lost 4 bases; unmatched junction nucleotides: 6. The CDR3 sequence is CASSAGLAGGYNEQFF. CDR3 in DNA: TGTGCCAGCAGCGCCGGGCTAGCGGGAGGGTACAATGAGCAGTTCTTC. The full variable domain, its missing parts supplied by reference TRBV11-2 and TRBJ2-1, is EAGVAQSPRYKIIEKRQSVAFWCNPISGHATLYWYQQILGQGPKLLIQFQNNGVVDDSQLPKDRFSAERLKGVDSTLKIQPAKLEDSAVYLCASSAGLAGGYNEQFFGPGTRLTVL.

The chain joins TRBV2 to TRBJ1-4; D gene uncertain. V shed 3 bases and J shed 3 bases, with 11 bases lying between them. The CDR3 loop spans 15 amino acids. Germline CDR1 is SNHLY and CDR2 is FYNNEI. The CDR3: CASSDWERANEKLFF. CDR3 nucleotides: TGTGCCAGCAGTGACTGGGAGCGAGCTAATGAAAAACTGTTTTTT.

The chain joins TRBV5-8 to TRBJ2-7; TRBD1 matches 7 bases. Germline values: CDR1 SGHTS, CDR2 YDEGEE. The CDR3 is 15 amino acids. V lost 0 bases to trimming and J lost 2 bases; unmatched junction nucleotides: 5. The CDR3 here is CASSLALDRAYEQYF. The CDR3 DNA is TGTGCCAGCAGCTTGGCCCTCGACAGGGCCTACGAGCAGTACTTC.